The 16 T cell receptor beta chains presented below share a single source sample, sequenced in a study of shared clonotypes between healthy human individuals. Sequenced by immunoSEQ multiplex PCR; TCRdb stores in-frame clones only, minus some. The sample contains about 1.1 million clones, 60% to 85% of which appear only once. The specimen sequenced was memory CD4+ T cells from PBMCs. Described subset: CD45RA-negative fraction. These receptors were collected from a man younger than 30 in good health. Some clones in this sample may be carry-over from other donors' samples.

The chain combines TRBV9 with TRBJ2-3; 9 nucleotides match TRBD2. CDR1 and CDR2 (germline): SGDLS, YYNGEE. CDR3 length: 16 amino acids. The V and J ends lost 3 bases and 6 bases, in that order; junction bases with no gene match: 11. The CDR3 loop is CASSAWGNSGSDTQYF. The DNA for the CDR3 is TGTGCCAGCAGCGCATGGGGGAATAGCGGGAGTGATACGCAGTATTTT.

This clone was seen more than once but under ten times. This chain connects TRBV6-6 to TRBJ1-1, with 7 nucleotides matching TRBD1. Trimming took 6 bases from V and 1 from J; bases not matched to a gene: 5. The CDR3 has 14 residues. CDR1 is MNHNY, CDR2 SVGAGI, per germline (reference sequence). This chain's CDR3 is CASRPTGANTEAFF. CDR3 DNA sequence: TGTGCCAGCAGGCCTACAGGGGCGAACACTGAAGCTTTCTTT.

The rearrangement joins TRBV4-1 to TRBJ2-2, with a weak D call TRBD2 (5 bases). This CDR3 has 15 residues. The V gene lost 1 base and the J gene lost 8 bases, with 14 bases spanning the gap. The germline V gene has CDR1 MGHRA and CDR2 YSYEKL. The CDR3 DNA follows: TGCGCCAGCAGCCAAGTGTCTAGCCCCGTGGGGGAGCTGTTTTTT. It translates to CASSQVSSPVGELFF.

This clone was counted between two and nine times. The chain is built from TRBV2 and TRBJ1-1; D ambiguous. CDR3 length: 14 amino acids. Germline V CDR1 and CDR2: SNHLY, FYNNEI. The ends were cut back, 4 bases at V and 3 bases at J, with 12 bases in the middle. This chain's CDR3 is CASSVGRTYTEAFF. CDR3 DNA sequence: TGTGCCAGCAGTGTTGGAAGAACCTACACTGAAGCTTTCTTT.

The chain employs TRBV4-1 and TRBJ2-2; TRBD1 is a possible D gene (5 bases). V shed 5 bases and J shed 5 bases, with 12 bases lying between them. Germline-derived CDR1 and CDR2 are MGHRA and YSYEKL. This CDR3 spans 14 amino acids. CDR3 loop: CASSGIAGTGELFF. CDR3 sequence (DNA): TGCGCCAGCAGCGGAATAGCAGGGACCGGGGAGCTGTTTTTT.

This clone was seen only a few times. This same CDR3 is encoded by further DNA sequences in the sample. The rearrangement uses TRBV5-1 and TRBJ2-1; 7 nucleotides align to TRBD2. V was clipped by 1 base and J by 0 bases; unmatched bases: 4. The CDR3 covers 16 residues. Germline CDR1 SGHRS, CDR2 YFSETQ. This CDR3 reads CASSLLAESSYNEQFF. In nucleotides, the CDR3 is TGCGCCAGCAGCTTGCTAGCGGAAAGCTCCTACAATGAGCAGTTCTTC.

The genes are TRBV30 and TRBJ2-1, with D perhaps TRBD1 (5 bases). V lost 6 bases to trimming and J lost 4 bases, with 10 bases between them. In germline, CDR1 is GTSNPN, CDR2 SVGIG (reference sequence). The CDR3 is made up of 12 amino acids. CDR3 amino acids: CACDRDYNEQFF. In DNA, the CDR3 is TGTGCCTGCGACAGAGATTACAATGAGCAGTTCTTC.

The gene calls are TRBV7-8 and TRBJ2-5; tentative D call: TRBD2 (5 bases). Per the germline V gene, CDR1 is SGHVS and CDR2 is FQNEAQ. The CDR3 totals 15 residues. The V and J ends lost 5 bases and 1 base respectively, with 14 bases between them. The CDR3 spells CASSLPGGPQETQYF. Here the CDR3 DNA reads TGTGCCAGCAGCCTACCGGGCGGGCCCCAAGAGACCCAGTACTTC.

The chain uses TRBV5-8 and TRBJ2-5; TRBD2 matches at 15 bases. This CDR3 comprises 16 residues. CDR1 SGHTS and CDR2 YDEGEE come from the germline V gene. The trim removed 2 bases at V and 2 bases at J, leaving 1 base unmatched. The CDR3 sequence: CASSFGLAGGQETQYF. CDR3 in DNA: TGTGCCAGCAGCTTCGGACTAGCGGGAGGGCAAGAGACCCAGTACTTC.

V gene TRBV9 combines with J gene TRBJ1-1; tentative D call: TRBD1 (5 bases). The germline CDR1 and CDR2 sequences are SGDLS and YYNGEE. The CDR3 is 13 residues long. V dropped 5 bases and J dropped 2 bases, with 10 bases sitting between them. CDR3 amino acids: CASRSRDNTEAFF. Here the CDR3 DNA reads TGTGCCAGCAGATCCAGGGATAACACTGAAGCTTTCTTT.

DNA of the CDR3: TGTGCCAGCAGTATTCTGACGGGGCTCAATCAGCCCCAGCATTTT. Translation gives CASSILTGLNQPQHF. V gene TRBV6-6 combines with J gene TRBJ1-5; D is perhaps TRBD1 (5 bases). The CDR3 runs 15 residues. CDR1 and CDR2 from the germline V gene are MNHNY and SVGAGI (reference sequence). The V gene lost 5 bases and the J gene lost 3 bases, with 14 bases spanning the gap.

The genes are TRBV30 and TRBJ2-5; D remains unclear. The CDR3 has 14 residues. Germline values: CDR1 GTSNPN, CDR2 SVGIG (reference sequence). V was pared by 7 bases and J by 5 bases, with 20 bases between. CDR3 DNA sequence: TGTGCCTATACGGAGTCCCCTTTACTGGAGACCCAGTACTTC. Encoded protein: CAYTESPLLETQYF.

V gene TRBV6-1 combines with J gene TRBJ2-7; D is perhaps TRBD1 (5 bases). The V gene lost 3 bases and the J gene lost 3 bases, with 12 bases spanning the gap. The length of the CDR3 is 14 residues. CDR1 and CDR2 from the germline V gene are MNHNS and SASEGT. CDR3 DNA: TGTGCCAGCAGTGATGGGCAGGGTCACTACGAGCAGTACTTC. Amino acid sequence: CASSDGQGHYEQYF.

In DNA, the CDR3 is TGTGCCAGCAGCTGCCGAGGCAGGGCCTTATGGGGGGAGACCCAGTACTTC. Amino acids: CASSCRGRALWGETQYF. J is TRBJ2-5 and V is TRBV7-3; TRBD1 or TRBD2 may be the D gene (5 bases each). V was pared by 4 bases and J by 5 bases, with 23 bases between. The CDR3 spans 17 residues. Germline CDR1 is SGHTA and CDR2 is FQGTGA.

CDR3 residues: CAGRTGTNEKLFF. The CDR3 region has the DNA TGTGCCGGTCGGACAGGGACTAATGAAAAACTGTTTTTT. This rearrangement joins TRBV6-1 to TRBJ1-4; 8 bases line up with TRBD1. From germline, CDR1 is MNHNS and CDR2 SASEGT. V was pared by 11 bases and J by 2 bases, with 4 bases of the junction left unmatched. The CDR3 loop spans 13 amino acids.

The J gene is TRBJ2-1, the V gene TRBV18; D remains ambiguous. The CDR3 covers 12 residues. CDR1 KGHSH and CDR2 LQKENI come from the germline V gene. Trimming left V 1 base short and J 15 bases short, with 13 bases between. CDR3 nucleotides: TGTGCCAGCTCACCACTCGACGTAACCAGGTTCTTC. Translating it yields CASSPLDVTRFF.